This entry lists 2 T cell receptor beta chains sequenced from one sample in a study of T cell responses to AZD1222 COVID-19 vaccine. Here immunoSEQ multiplex PCR was the method, and the copy in TCRdb shows in-frame clones only, minus some. The table lists nearly 110,000 clones, approximately 87% of them singletons. The sequences come from peripheral blood, collected on day 0 of AZD1222 vaccination. These receptors originate from an adult in good health.

This chain joins TRBV6-1 and TRBJ2-7, with D perhaps TRBD2 (6 bases). V was pared by 3 bases and J by 0 bases, with 9 bases between. Germline loops: CDR1 MNHNS, CDR2 SASEGT. This CDR3 has 14 amino acids. CDR3 sequence: CASSEGGSSYEQYF. The CDR3 nucleotides read TGTGCCAGCAGTGAGGGGGGAAGCTCCTACGAGCAGTACTTC.

This chain connects TRBV19 to TRBJ1-5; 7 nucleotides align to TRBD1. V lost 6 bases to trimming and J lost 1 base; unmatched junction nucleotides: 3. This CDR3 is built from 14 residues. Germline CDR1 and CDR2: LNHDA and SQIVND (reference sequence). CDR3 nucleotides: TGTGCCAGTAGCTACAGGGGAAGCAATCAGCCCCAGCATTTT. Translating it yields CASSYRGSNQPQHF.